These 25 T cell receptor beta chains came from one sample sequenced in a study of blood T cell repertoires in COVID-19. The data were produced by immunoSEQ multiplex PCR, yet TCRdb's version contains in-frame clones alone and is incomplete. Of about 120,000 clones listed, about 88% are singletons. Specimen: peripheral blood. These receptors all stem from a woman at least 80 years old with acute or convalescent COVID-19.

This chain connects TRBV7-2 to TRBJ2-3; D perhaps matches TRBD2 (6 bases). V lost 5 bases, J lost 9 bases, and 12 bases lay in between. CDR1 and CDR2 (germline): SGHTA, FQGNSA. The CDR3 is 12 residues long. CDR3 sequence: CASSPRGYTQYF. CDR3 sequence (DNA): TGTGCCAGCAGCCCCCGGGGGTACACGCAGTATTTT. Using reference TRBV7-2 and TRBJ2-3 for the parts outside the CDR3, the full variable domain is GAGVSQSPSNKVTEKGKDVELRCDPISGHTALYWYRQSLGQGLEFLIYFQGNSAPDKSGLPSDRFSAERTGGSVSTLTIQRTQQEDSAVYLCASSPRGYTQYFGPGTRLTVL.

The gene calls are TRBV9 and TRBJ2-3; D is undetermined. The CDR3 spans 13 residues. Per germline, CDR1 SGDLS and CDR2 YYNGEE. Trimming removed 0 bases at V and 6 bases at J, with 8 bases between. CDR3 bases: TGTGCCAGCAGCGTAGCGGTCGAGGATACGCAGTATTTT. Translated, it gives CASSVAVEDTQYF.

The genes are TRBV18 and TRBJ1-1; D is unresolved. V dropped 3 bases and J dropped 1 base, with 6 bases sitting between them. Per germline, CDR1 KGHSH and CDR2 LQKENI. The CDR3 has 13 residues. The DNA of the CDR3 is TGTGCCAGCTCACCTTCCGGGAACACTGAAGCTTTCTTT. Its protein product is CASSPSGNTEAFF.

This clone was counted between two and nine times. The rearrangement uses TRBV19 and TRBJ1-1, with 8 bases matching TRBD1. The length of the CDR3 is 13 residues. From germline, CDR1 is LNHDA and CDR2 SQIVND (reference sequence). Unmatched junction bases numbered 8, after V lost 5 bases and J lost 9 bases. CDR3 loop: CASSFYRGEKAFF. For the CDR3, the DNA is TGTGCCAGTAGTTTCTACAGGGGGGAAAAAGCTTTCTTT.

The chain joins TRBV9 to TRBJ2-1; 8 bases are shared with TRBD2. Germline CDR1 and CDR2: SGDLS and YYNGEE. CDR3 length equals 16 residues. The junction had 9 bases not matched to a gene; V was cut back by 0 bases and J by 7 bases. CDR3 sequence reads: CASSVVGLAGLNEQFF. The CDR3, as DNA: TGTGCCAGCAGCGTAGTTGGTTTAGCGGGGCTGAATGAGCAGTTCTTC. Full variable domain (rest looked up from reference TRBV9 and TRBJ2-1): DSGVTQTPKHLITATGQRVTLRCSPRSGDLSVYWYQQSLDQGLQFLIQYYNGEERAKGNILERFSAQQFPDLHSELNLSSLELGDSALYFCASSVVGLAGLNEQFFGPGTRLTVL.

The V and J genes are TRBV18 and TRBJ2-5; D call uncertain. CDR1 and CDR2 (germline): KGHSH, LQKENI. The CDR3 runs 13 residues. V lost 1 base to trimming and J lost 4 bases, with 7 bases between them. CDR3 residues: CASSPRQRETQYF. CDR3 nucleotide sequence: TGTGCCAGCTCACCACGTCAGCGAGAGACCCAGTACTTC.

The chain is built from TRBV4-2 and TRBJ1-6, with TRBD1 as a possible D gene (6 bases). The CDR3 covers 14 residues. Germline CDR1 reads LGHNA; CDR2 reads YNFKEQ. Trimming pared 1 base from V and 9 bases from J, leaving 10 bases between. CDR3 sequence: CASSQGGGGSPLHF. In nucleotides, the CDR3 is TGTGCCAGCAGCCAAGGAGGGGGGGGTTCACCCCTCCACTTT.

This chain connects TRBV9 to TRBJ2-3, with 7 bases that match TRBD1. This CDR3 has 14 residues. Germline V gene data show CDR1 as SGDLS and CDR2 as YYNGEE. Trimming removed 4 bases from V and 1 base from J; junction bases left unmatched: 3. The CDR3: CASSFGQGTDTQYF. The CDR3 nucleotides are TGTGCCAGCAGCTTTGGACAGGGCACAGATACGCAGTATTTT.

The rearrangement links TRBV3-1 (or the pseudogene TRBV3-2) to TRBJ2-1, with D perhaps TRBD2 (5 bases). The CDR3 is made up of 12 amino acids. CDR1 LGHDT and CDR2 YNNKEL come from the germline V gene (reference sequence). Trimming removed 4 bases at V and 10 bases at J, with 11 bases between. CDR3 DNA sequence: TGTGCCAGCAGCCCGTGGCCGGGAGAGCAGTTCTTC. It codes for CASSPWPGEQFF.

The rearrangement joins TRBV20-1 to TRBJ1-2, with no clear D. Germline V gene sequence: CDR1 DFQATT, CDR2 SNEGSKA (reference sequence). The germline V and J ends were trimmed by 3 bases and 3 bases, with 14 bases remaining between them. The CDR3 runs 14 residues. This CDR3 is CSASGGGMDYGYTF. DNA for the CDR3: TGCAGTGCTAGTGGAGGCGGAATGGACTATGGCTACACCTTC.

This clone was seen a few times. The chain links TRBV27 to TRBJ1-5; a weak D match, TRBD1 (5 bases). Germline V gene sequence: CDR1 MNHEY, CDR2 SMNVEV (reference sequence). Trimming took 2 bases from V and 2 from J, leaving 13 bases between them. This CDR3 spans 16 amino acids. The CDR3 reads CASSLGAGRGNQPQHF. Here the CDR3 DNA reads TGTGCCAGCAGTTTAGGGGCAGGGAGGGGCAATCAGCCCCAGCATTTT.

The rearrangement joins TRBV19 to TRBJ1-5, with TRBD1 as a possible D gene (5 bases). Germline V gene data show CDR1 as LNHDA and CDR2 as SQIVND (reference sequence). The ends were cut back, 6 bases at V and 4 bases at J, with 28 bases in the middle. The CDR3 is made up of 19 amino acids. CDR3: CASRPTARERGEWNQPQHF. The DNA of the CDR3 is TGTGCCAGTAGACCCACGGCTCGGGAGAGGGGAGAATGGAATCAGCCCCAGCATTTT.

The rearrangement links TRBV2 to TRBJ1-1; 8 nucleotides line up with TRBD1. This CDR3 contains 13 residues. Per the germline V gene, CDR1 is SNHLY and CDR2 is FYNNEI. The V segment lost 4 bases and the J segment 3 bases; nucleotides outside the gene matches: 1. This chain's CDR3 is CASSGTGYTEAFF. The DNA for the CDR3 is TGTGCCAGCAGTGGGACAGGGTACACTGAAGCTTTCTTT.

The chain combines TRBV7-2 with TRBJ1-3, with D hard to call. The germline V and J ends were trimmed by 5 bases and 0 bases, with 11 bases remaining between them. The CDR3 is 15 amino acids. Germline CDR1 SGHTA, CDR2 FQGNSA. This chain's CDR3 is CASSPVFFSGNTIYF. In DNA, the CDR3 is TGTGCCAGCAGCCCCGTTTTCTTCTCTGGAAACACCATATATTTT. The full variable domain, rest sourced from reference TRBV7-2 and TRBJ1-3, is GAGVSQSPSNKVTEKGKDVELRCDPISGHTALYWYRQSLGQGLEFLIYFQGNSAPDKSGLPSDRFSAERTGGSVSTLTIQRTQQEDSAVYLCASSPVFFSGNTIYFGEGSWLTVV.

V and J are TRBV19 and TRBJ1-1; 7 nucleotides align to TRBD1. With V trimmed by 1 base and J by 0 bases, 11 bases remained unmatched. CDR1 and CDR2 from the germline V gene are LNHDA and SQIVND (reference sequence). CDR3 length: 18 amino acids. CDR3 loop: CASSIGSGTAPMNTEAFF. The CDR3 DNA follows: TGTGCCAGTAGTATAGGGTCCGGGACAGCCCCGATGAACACTGAAGCTTTCTTT.

V gene TRBV28 combines with J gene TRBJ2-7; D not resolved. The CDR3 totals 12 residues. From germline, CDR1 is MDHEN and CDR2 SYDVKM. V lost 7 bases and J lost 0, with 7 bases in between. This CDR3 is CASTASSYEQYF. The CDR3 nucleotides read TGTGCCAGCACAGCTAGCTCCTACGAGCAGTACTTC.

J is TRBJ1-5 and V is TRBV28, with 10 bases aligning to TRBD1. Germline values: CDR1 MDHEN, CDR2 SYDVKM. CDR3 size: 16 residues. Trimming at V came to 6 bases and at J to 6 bases, leaving 11 bases not matched to a gene. CDR3 DNA: TGTGCCAGCAGATCTGCCGGGACAGGGGATGGTCAGCCCCAGCATTTT. Translation: CASRSAGTGDGQPQHF.

V gene TRBV2 combines with J gene TRBJ1-4, with 7 bases matching TRBD1. The CDR3 loop spans 13 amino acids. Trimming removed 7 bases from V and 3 bases from J; junction bases left unmatched: 2. Germline CDR1 is SNHLY and CDR2 is FYNNEI. CDR3 sequence (DNA): TGTGCCAGCAACAGGGGACCTAATGAAAAACTGTTTTTT. Translated, it gives CASNRGPNEKLFF.

The chain couples TRBV27 to TRBJ1-1; no clear D gene. Looked up from germline, CDR1 is MNHEY and CDR2 is SMNVEV (reference sequence). Trimming removed 8 bases from V and 6 bases from J, with 16 bases in between. The CDR3 has 13 amino acids. The CDR3 nucleotides are TGTGCCAGCTCTGACTCGCCAGCGGCTGAAGCTTTCTTT. It encodes CASSDSPAAEAFF.

The chain couples TRBV4-1 to TRBJ1-5; 12 positions agree with TRBD1. The CDR3 extends over 18 amino acids. Per the germline V gene, CDR1 is MGHRA and CDR2 is YSYEKL. The V gene end was trimmed by 0 bases and the J gene end by 4 bases; junction bases not matched to a gene: 7. CDR3 sequence reads: CASSQEGTGGPVNQPQHF. The CDR3 nucleotides read TGCGCCAGCAGCCAAGAGGGGACAGGGGGCCCCGTTAATCAGCCCCAGCATTTT.

V usage is TRBV5-1 and J usage is TRBJ2-2, with 8 bases matching TRBD2. Trimming cost V 4 bases and J 5 bases; bases outside gene matches: 4. The CDR3 length is 14 residues. The germline V gene encodes CDR1 SGHRS and CDR2 YFSETQ. CDR3 sequence (DNA): TGCGCCAGCAGCCCGGGACTAGGAACCGGGGAGCTGTTTTTT. Protein: CASSPGLGTGELFF.

This clone was seen only once. This chain uses TRBV11-1 with TRBJ2-6; D is unclear. Germline-derived CDR1 and CDR2 are SGHAT and FQDESV (reference sequence). The CDR3 runs to 13 residues. Trimming removed 3 bases from V and 2 bases from J, with 2 bases in between. The DNA of the CDR3 is TGTGCCAGCAGCTTCACTGGGGCCAACGTCCTGACTTTC. Translating it yields CASSFTGANVLTF.

This chain joins TRBV4-3 and TRBJ1-3, with D possibly TRBD1 on 6 matching bases. CDR1 and CDR2 (germline): LGHNA, YSLEER. The CDR3 runs 15 residues. The V end lost 4 bases, the J end lost 1 base, and 11 bases lay between the germline ends. Here the CDR3 reads CASSLPQGSGNTIYF. The CDR3 DNA reads TGCGCCAGCAGCCTCCCACAGGGTTCTGGAAACACCATATATTTT.

The chain recombines TRBV5-1 with TRBJ2-5; TRBD2 aligns across 11 bases. With V trimmed by 4 bases and J by 2 bases, 4 bases remained unmatched. The CDR3 runs 15 residues. Germline CDR1 reads SGHRS; CDR2 reads YFSETQ. The CDR3 DNA reads TGCGCCAGCAGCCCACTAGCGGGGGTACAAGAGACCCAGTACTTC. Its protein product is CASSPLAGVQETQYF.

The chain recombines TRBV7-3 with TRBJ2-3; the D gene is possibly TRBD2 (6 bases). This CDR3 has 14 amino acids. Looked up from germline, CDR1 is SGHTA and CDR2 is FQGTGA. Trimming removed 2 bases at V and 4 bases at J, with 10 bases between. CDR3 protein: CASSLAEGADTQYF. The CDR3 DNA is TGTGCCAGCAGCTTAGCGGAGGGAGCAGATACGCAGTATTTT.